Listed below are T cell receptor beta chains from one sample, sequenced in a study of IL-17A CD8 T cells in psoriatic arthritis synovium. Measured with immunoSEQ multiplex PCR; TCRdb has only the in-frame clones, and not every one. The data contain 1,500 to 2,000 clones, around 70% of them seen just once; the ten biggest clones take up 9% to 15%. The specimen was IL-17A+ (IFN-gamma+/-) memory CD8+ T cells from synovial fluid. The receptors were sampled from a human donor with psoriatic arthritis. Both conserved end residues are part of each CDR3. The order of the fields is CDR3 DNA, CDR3 protein, D gene, clone size, V gene, J gene. The D gene is left open where the match is weak. Clone size, where shown, is once, few, many, or a class for clones that have expanded.

TGTGCCAGCAGCTTAAAACGCGGCACAGATACGCAGTATTTT,CASSLKRGTDTQYF,-,-,TRBV7-3,TRBJ2-3
TGTGCCAGCAGGAGAAGCGGGAGGGCCTTGGAGACCCAGTACTTC,CASRRSGRALETQYF,TRBD2,-,TRBV25-1,TRBJ2-5
TGTGCCAGCAGCGCCCAACCGGGCCCAGGACAGGGACGCGAGCAGTACTTC,CASSAQPGPGQGREQYF,TRBD1,-,TRBV11-2,TRBJ2-7
TGTGCCAGCAGCGTTTACTACGCCTACAATGAGCAGTTCTTC,CASSVYYAYNEQFF,-,-,TRBV9,TRBJ2-1
TGTGCCAGCAATTTTACTTGTACACAAAGTCGGGCCAACGTCCTGACTTTC,CASNFTCTQSRANVLTF,-,-,TRBV5-2,TRBJ2-6
TGTGCCAGCGGGGCGCCCCAGAGGAGGGGAGAGACCCAGTACTTC,CASGAPQRRGETQYF,-,-,TRBV13,TRBJ2-5
TGTGCCAGCAGCTTCGACCCGGGACTAGCGGGCGGGGAGCTGTTTTTT,CASSFDPGLAGGELFF,TRBD2,-,TRBV7-6,TRBJ2-2
TGTGCCACCAGGGGAGGAGACAAGGAAGAAGGCGAGCAGTTCTTC,CATRGGDKEEGEQFF,-,-,TRBV15,TRBJ2-1
TGTGCCAGCAGTCCCTCCTCGGGAGGGCAGTCGAATGAGCAGTTCTTC,CASSPSSGGQSNEQFF,TRBD2,-,TRBV28,TRBJ2-1
TGTGCCAGCAGTTACTCGGGTGGGGCCAACGTCCTGACTTTC,CASSYSGGANVLTF,-,once,TRBV6-5,TRBJ2-6
TGCGCCAGCAGCCCTGGGACACACGAGCAGTACTTC,CASSPGTHEQYF,-,-,TRBV4-1,TRBJ2-7
TGCGCCAGCAGCTTTAGTACAGGTCCGCAAGAGACCCAGTACTTC,CASSFSTGPQETQYF,-,-,TRBV5-1,TRBJ2-5
TGTGCCTGGAGTGTACTAGCGGGAGACGCAGATACGCAGTATTTT,CAWSVLAGDADTQYF,TRBD2,-,TRBV30,TRBJ2-3
TGTGCCAGCAGTGAAAGGAGCGGGTCCTACAATGAGCAGTTCTTC,CASSERSGSYNEQFF,-,once,TRBV6-4,TRBJ2-1
TGTGCCAGTAGTATAGATCTATTAGGGGACAGCTATGGCTACACCTTC,CASSIDLLGDSYGYTF,TRBD1,few,TRBV19,TRBJ1-2
TGTGCCAGCAGCTTAGGGACACGACTTAGCTTCGATGAGCAGTTCTTC,CASSLGTRLSFDEQFF,-,-,TRBV7-8,TRBJ2-1
TGTGCCAGCGCCAGGGGATTCCACGAGCAGTACTTC,CASARGFHEQYF,-,-,TRBV2,TRBJ2-7
TGCGCCAGCAGCAGTTCGGTAAATCAGCCCCAGCATTTT,CASSSSVNQPQHF,-,few,TRBV4-3,TRBJ1-5
TGTGCCAGCAGTGGGATTGAGATCTCCAATGAGCAGTTCTTC,CASSGIEISNEQFF,-,few,TRBV28,TRBJ2-1
TGTGCCAGCATCCCGGGGGGACAGGGCCCAACCCGGGGGAACACTGAAGCTTTCTTT,CASIPGGQGPTRGNTEAFF,TRBD1,-,TRBV6-4,TRBJ1-1
TGCGCCAGCAGCTTGGAACCTGGCGCAACCTACGAGCAGTACTTC,CASSLEPGATYEQYF,-,-,TRBV5-1,TRBJ2-7
TGCGCCAGCAGCCAAGACCCAGGGGGACATGCCTACGAGCAGTACTTC,CASSQDPGGHAYEQYF,TRBD1,-,TRBV4-1,TRBJ2-7
TGTGCCAGCAGTGTTCTCAGTGGGAACTCTGGGGCCAACGTCCTGACTTTC,CASSVLSGNSGANVLTF,-,-,TRBV28,TRBJ2-6
TGTGCCAGCAGTGACTCTACCAGCGGGTGGATAGATACGCAGTATTTT,CASSDSTSGWIDTQYF,-,few,TRBV6-4,TRBJ2-3
TGTGCCAGCAGCCCCCCTTCCAGGACAGGGACCAATGAGCAGTTCTTC,CASSPPSRTGTNEQFF,TRBD1,-,TRBV13,TRBJ2-1
TGTGCCAGCAGCGCGAGCGGGACATACAATGAGCAGTTCTTC,CASSASGTYNEQFF,-,-,TRBV28,TRBJ2-1
TGTGCCTGGAGTGAACTAGCGGGAGAGGGAAAAGATACGCAGTATTTT,CAWSELAGEGKDTQYF,TRBD2,-,TRBV30,TRBJ2-3
TGCAGCGTTGTATTGGCTAGCGGGAGTCATGGGGTCGGGGAGCTGTTTTTT,CSVVLASGSHGVGELFF,TRBD2,-,TRBV29-1,TRBJ2-2
TGTGCCAGCAGTACCCGTACGGCACGCTCCTACAATGAGCAGTTCTTC,CASSTRTARSYNEQFF,-,-,TRBV27,TRBJ2-1
TGCGCCAGCAGCCAAGGAGGGATCGAGCAGTACTTC,CASSQGGIEQYF,-,few,TRBV4-1,TRBJ2-7
TGTGCCAGCAACAGGGGAGGCTCTGGGGCCAACGTCCTGACTTTC,CASNRGGSGANVLTF,-,-,TRBV2,TRBJ2-6
TGCGCCAGCAGCTTGGCGCCAGGGGATGAGCAGTTCTTC,CASSLAPGDEQFF,-,-,TRBV5-1,TRBJ2-1
TGTGCCAGCAGCGAGTCGGGACTAGCGGGAGGGTCACAAGAGACCCAGTACTTC,CASSESGLAGGSQETQYF,TRBD2,-,TRBV16,TRBJ2-5
TGTGCCAGCTCACGGCTGCCAGCGGGAGGAGGTCTTGAGCAGTTCTTC,CASSRLPAGGGLEQFF,TRBD2,-,TRBV18,TRBJ2-1
TGTGCCAGCAGTGCTGGCTCCATAGCACCCGGGGAGCTGTTTTTT,CASSAGSIAPGELFF,-,-,TRBV2,TRBJ2-2
TGTGCCAGCAGCGGGGCGGAGGTCACAGATACGCAGTATTTT,CASSGAEVTDTQYF,-,few,TRBV4-2,TRBJ2-3
TGTGCCAGCAGCGTGCGGACAGGGGGTTCCTACAATGAGCAGTTCTTC,CASSVRTGGSYNEQFF,TRBD1,-,TRBV9,TRBJ2-1
TGTGCCAGCACGTCCGGGGGCGCAGATACGCAGTATTTT,CASTSGGADTQYF,-,-,TRBV28,TRBJ2-3
TGTGCCAGCAGTACTCGGACTAGCGGGAGATACAATGAGCAGTTCTTC,CASSTRTSGRYNEQFF,TRBD2,-,TRBV27,TRBJ2-1
TGTGCCTGGACAGCGGACCGGGGTGAGCAGTTCTTC,CAWTADRGEQFF,-,-,TRBV30,TRBJ2-1
TGTGCCAGCAGCTTGGGACTAACCAGGCACGAGCAGTACTTC,CASSLGLTRHEQYF,-,few,TRBV5-6,TRBJ2-7
TGTGCCAGCAGCCAGGGACTAGCGGGAGTGGACGAGCAGTACTTC,CASSQGLAGVDEQYF,TRBD2,-,TRBV4-2,TRBJ2-7
TGTGCCATCAGTGAACAGGGGAGGCACCGGGGAGCTGTTTTT,CAISEQGRHRGAVF,-,-,TRBV10-3,TRBJ2-2